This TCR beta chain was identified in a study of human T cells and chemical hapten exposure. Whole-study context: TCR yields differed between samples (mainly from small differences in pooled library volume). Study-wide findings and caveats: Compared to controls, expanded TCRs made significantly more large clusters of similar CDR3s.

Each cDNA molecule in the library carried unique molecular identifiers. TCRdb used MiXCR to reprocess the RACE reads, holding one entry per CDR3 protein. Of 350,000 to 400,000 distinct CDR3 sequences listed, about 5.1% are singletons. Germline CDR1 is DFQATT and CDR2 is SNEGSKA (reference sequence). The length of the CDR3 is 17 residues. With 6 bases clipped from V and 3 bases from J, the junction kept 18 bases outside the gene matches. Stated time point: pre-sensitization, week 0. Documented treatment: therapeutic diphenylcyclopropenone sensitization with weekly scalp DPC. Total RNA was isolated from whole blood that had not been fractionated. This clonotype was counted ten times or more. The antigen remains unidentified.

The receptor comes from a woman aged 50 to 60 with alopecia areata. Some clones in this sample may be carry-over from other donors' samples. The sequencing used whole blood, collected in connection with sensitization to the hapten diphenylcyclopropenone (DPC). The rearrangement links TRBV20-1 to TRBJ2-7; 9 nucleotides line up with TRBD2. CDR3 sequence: CSATLASGEAGYYEQYF. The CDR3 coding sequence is TGCAGTGCGACCCTCGCTAGCGGGGAGGCTGGTTACTACGAGCAGTACTTC.